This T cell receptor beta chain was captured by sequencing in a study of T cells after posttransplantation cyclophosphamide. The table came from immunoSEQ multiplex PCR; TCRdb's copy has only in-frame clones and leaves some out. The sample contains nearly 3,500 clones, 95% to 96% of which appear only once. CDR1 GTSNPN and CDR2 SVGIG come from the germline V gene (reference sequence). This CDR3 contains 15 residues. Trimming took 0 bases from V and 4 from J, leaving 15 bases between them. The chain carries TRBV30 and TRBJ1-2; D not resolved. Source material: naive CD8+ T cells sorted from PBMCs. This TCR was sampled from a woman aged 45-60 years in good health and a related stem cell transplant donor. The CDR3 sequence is CAWSVLDAGLYGYTF. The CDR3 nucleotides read TGTGCCTGGAGTGTACTCGACGCCGGACTCTATGGCTACACCTTC.